The following is a T cell receptor (beta chain) sequence with its context. This sample is drawn from a study of blood T cell repertoires in COVID-19. In the study overall: Sites in the United States, Italy and Spain provided acute and convalescent COVID-19 samples. Nucleic acid was either cDNA or gDNA, and it came from T cells, B-cell-depleted T cells, or PBMCs.

V shed 1 base, J shed 8 bases, and the junction held 7 bases outside the gene matches. This CDR3 contains 15 residues. Germline V gene lookup returns CDR1 LGHDT and CDR2 YNNKEL (reference sequence). Per the study methods: Scientists estimated how many nucleated cells there were by amplifying reference gene primers. Clones were sequenced by immunoSEQ multiplex PCR, and TCRdb holds only the in-frame ones, with some missing. The V and J calls and clone size are taken from that table; D and trimming were inferred from the DNA. Of fewer than 90,000 clones detected, roughly 90% appear once; the ten largest clones hold roughly 8%.

V usage is TRBV3-1 (or the pseudogene TRBV3-2) and J usage is TRBJ2-1; TRBD2 agrees at 8 bases. This clonotype was sampled from a man aged 25-40 years with acute or convalescent COVID-19. The specimen was peripheral blood. CDR3 amino acids: CASSQGSGSVDEQFF. CDR3 in DNA: TGTGCCAGCAGCCAAGGAAGCGGGAGTGTGGATGAGCAGTTCTTC.